This entry describes one T cell receptor (beta chain). Its matching antigen is unknown. Primers for the PCR totalled 60 Vbeta and 13 Jbeta. The method was immunoSEQ multiplex PCR; TCRdb's version includes in-frame clones alone and lacks a portion of them. This table holds some 100,000 clones, about four fifths found once. The sample is drawn from a study of cytomegalovirus exposure and HLA in healthy donors. Study findings and constraints: Researchers had no immune exposure information except CMV serostatus available. The study found most TCR sequences rare, yet found some public TCRs in many donors.

The clonotype originates from a woman between 65 and 79 years old in good health and CMV-seropositive. The source material was PBMCs.

The CDR3 here is CASSDPGSLYNEQFF. For the CDR3, the DNA is TGCGCCAGCAGTGATCCAGGGTCGCTGTACAATGAGCAGTTCTTC. The chain employs TRBV10-1 and TRBJ2-1, with D possibly being TRBD1 (5 bases). Germline loops: CDR1 WNHNN, CDR2 SYGVQD (reference sequence). The CDR3 spans 15 residues. V lost 3 bases to trimming and J lost 4 bases, with 13 bases between them.